Following are 31 T cell receptor beta chains from one sample sequenced in a study of blood T cell repertoires in COVID-19. TCRdb keeps only in-frame clones here, not all; method: immunoSEQ multiplex PCR. The table records 150,000 to 200,000 clones, around 85% of them present only once. The sequencing input was peripheral blood. The receptors derive from a woman of 80 years or more with acute or convalescent COVID-19.

This clone has only one observation. The chain links TRBV27 to TRBJ2-3; 12 positions agree with TRBD2. The CDR3 length is 17 residues. V was clipped by 4 bases and J by 4 bases; unmatched bases: 9. The germline gives CDR1 MNHEY, CDR2 SMNVEV (reference sequence). The CDR3 loop reads CASSSSGGVVRADTQYF. Written as DNA, the CDR3 is TGTGCCAGCAGTTCTAGCGGGGGGGTGGTTCGGGCAGATACGCAGTATTTT.

The chain couples TRBV18 to TRBJ2-5, with unresolved D. Germline CDR1 KGHSH, CDR2 LQKENI. CDR3 size: 11 residues. The germline V and J ends were trimmed by 5 bases and 3 bases, with 4 bases remaining between them. The CDR3 nucleotides are TGTGCCAGCTCATCCGAAGAGACCCAGTACTTC. This translates into CASSSEETQYF. Full variable domain (rest looked up from reference TRBV18 and TRBJ2-5): NAGVMQNPRHLVRRRGQEARLRCSPMKGHSHVYWYRQLPEEGLKFMVYLQKENIIDESGMPKERFSAEFPKEGPSILRIQQVVRGDSAAYFCASSSEETQYFGPGTRLLVL.

This chain links TRBV7-9 with TRBJ2-1; 13 bases align to TRBD2. V gave up 3 bases and J gave up 8 bases; unmatched junction bases: 7. Looked up from germline, CDR1 is SEHNR and CDR2 is FQNEAQ (reference sequence). This CDR3 has 16 amino acids. CDR3 sequence: CASSLAGTSGAYEQFF. Written as DNA, the CDR3 is TGTGCCAGCAGCTTGGCCGGGACTAGCGGGGCCTATGAGCAGTTCTTC.

This sequence joins TRBV9 and TRBJ1-2, with D possibly TRBD1 on 5 matching bases. The germline CDR1 and CDR2 sequences are SGDLS and YYNGEE. This CDR3 has 14 residues. Trimming cost V 0 bases and J 4 bases, with 10 bases left between them. The CDR3, as DNA: TGTGCCAGCAGCGTAGGGGGCGCTTTCTATGGCTACACCTTC. It is translated as CASSVGGAFYGYTF.

The chain carries TRBV5-1 and TRBJ2-7, with D possibly matching TRBD1 (5 bases). The V end was cut by 4 bases, the J end by 2 bases, with 10 bases between. Germline lookup yields CDR1 SGHRS and CDR2 YFSETQ. The CDR3 extends over 13 amino acids. This chain's CDR3 is CASSTGHPYEQYF. The DNA of the CDR3 is TGCGCCAGCAGCACCGGACATCCCTACGAGCAGTACTTC.

V usage is TRBV5-1 and J usage is TRBJ1-2; D not resolved. Trimming took off 0 bases at V and 5 bases at J, with 8 bases between the two ends. CDR3 length: 13 amino acids. Germline loops: CDR1 SGHRS, CDR2 YFSETQ. In DNA form, the CDR3 reads TGCGCCAGCAGCTTGGCCGGGAGTTATGGCTACACCTTC. Its translation: CASSLAGSYGYTF.

This clone was recorded once. V usage is TRBV5-1 and J usage is TRBJ2-2; 9 nucleotides align to TRBD2. The germline V gene encodes CDR1 SGHRS and CDR2 YFSETQ. The CDR3 extends over 16 amino acids. The V segment lost 4 bases and the J segment 1 base; nucleotides outside the gene matches: 5. In DNA form, the CDR3 reads TGCGCCAGCAGCACATTAGCGGGAGAGAACACCGGGGAGCTGTTTTTT. Translation gives CASSTLAGENTGELFF.

This clone was seen only once. This chain's CDR3 is CASSSTGIGEGETQYF. The CDR3 DNA is TGTGCCAGCAGTTCCACAGGGATCGGAGAGGGAGAGACCCAGTACTTC. J is TRBJ2-5 and V is TRBV7-2, with D perhaps TRBD1 (6 bases). V was clipped by 6 bases and J by 4 bases, with 21 bases between them. Germline V lookup: CDR1 SGHTA, CDR2 FQGNSA. The CDR3 spans 16 residues.

The V call is TRBV9, the J call TRBJ2-3, with 8 bases matching TRBD1. Germline V lookup: CDR1 SGDLS, CDR2 YYNGEE. The length of the CDR3 is 14 residues. With 4 bases clipped from V and 2 bases from J, the junction kept 3 bases outside the gene matches. CDR3 sequence reads: CASSRQGNTDTQYF. As DNA, the CDR3 is TGTGCCAGCAGCCGACAGGGGAACACAGATACGCAGTATTTT.

The chain uses TRBV6-1 and TRBJ2-7, with D possibly being TRBD1 (6 bases). V was cut by 2 bases and J by 6 bases, with 29 bases left in between. The CDR3 contains 19 residues. Germline CDR1 and CDR2: MNHNS and SASEGT. This CDR3 reads CASSEQRTLRWGRNTEQYF. In DNA form, the CDR3 reads TGTGCCAGCAGTGAACAAAGAACGTTGCGCTGGGGGCGGAACACCGAGCAGTACTTC.

The V and J genes are TRBV6-1 and TRBJ2-7, with TRBD2 identical over 7 bases. The CDR3 is 14 residues long. J gave up 9 bases and V 1 base, and 9 bases lay outside the gene matches. Germline V gene data show CDR1 as MNHNS and CDR2 as SASEGT. CDR3 loop: CASSEGKRGERQYF. DNA of the CDR3: TGTGCCAGCAGTGAAGGGAAACGGGGGGAAAGGCAGTACTTC.

The J gene is TRBJ2-7, the V gene TRBV12-3 or TRBV12-4, with a tentative D call TRBD2 (5 bases). CDR3 length: 13 residues. V was shortened by 1 base and J by 3 bases, with 7 bases between the two germline ends. The CDR3 here is CASSLEAGYEQYF. The CDR3 region has the DNA TGTGCCAGCAGTTTAGAGGCGGGCTACGAGCAGTACTTC.

The chain carries TRBV6-5 and TRBJ1-3; D unresolved. V shed 8 bases and J shed 0 bases, with 5 bases lying between them. Looked up from germline, CDR1 is MNHEY and CDR2 is SVGAGI. This CDR3 spans 12 amino acids. CDR3 nucleotide sequence: TGTGCCAGCCGAGGCTCTGGAAACACCATATATTTT. Residues: CASRGSGNTIYF.

The J gene is TRBJ2-1, the V gene TRBV4-1; maybe TRBD2 (6 bases). V dropped 0 bases and J dropped 10 bases, with 16 bases sitting between them. This CDR3 contains 15 residues. Germline lookup yields CDR1 MGHRA and CDR2 YSYEKL. For the CDR3, the DNA is TGCGCCAGCAGCCAAGATCATGCGGGGAGAGCGGAGCAGTTCTTC. Amino acids: CASSQDHAGRAEQFF.

This chain connects TRBV5-4 to TRBJ2-7, with TRBD1 matching over 7 bases. CDR1 and CDR2 from the germline V gene are SGHNT and YYREEE (reference sequence). Trimming removed 4 bases from V and 4 bases from J; junction bases left unmatched: 5. This CDR3 has 13 residues. In nucleotides, the CDR3 is TGTGCCAGCAGCCGGACGGGACAGTACGAGCAGTACTTC. It is translated as CASSRTGQYEQYF.

The V call is TRBV18, the J call TRBJ2-3; the match to TRBD2 covers 8 bases. Germline lookup yields CDR1 KGHSH and CDR2 LQKENI. CDR3 length equals 15 residues. J was trimmed by 4 bases and V by 3 bases; bases with no gene match: 6. The chain's CDR3 is CASSPGRGGSDTQYF. The CDR3 DNA follows: TGTGCCAGCTCACCTGGACGGGGGGGCTCAGATACGCAGTATTTT.

In nucleotides, the CDR3 is TGCGCCAGCAGCCAGACCCTAGCGGGGGGTCGGGCAGATACGCAGTATTTT. Amino acids: CASSQTLAGGRADTQYF. V gene TRBV4-3 combines with J gene TRBJ2-3, with TRBD2 identical over 11 bases. The V segment lost 3 bases and the J segment 4 bases; nucleotides outside the gene matches: 9. The CDR3 is made up of 17 amino acids. Germline lookup yields CDR1 LGHNA and CDR2 YSLEER.

The J gene is TRBJ2-1, the V gene TRBV19; 14 nucleotides align to TRBD2. Unmatched junction bases numbered 9, after V lost 5 bases and J lost 9 bases. CDR1 is LNHDA, CDR2 SQIVND, per germline (reference sequence). The CDR3 is made up of 16 amino acids. The CDR3 nucleotides are TGTGCCAGTAGTGCGGGACTAGCGGGAGTTTACGGTGAGCAGTTCTTC. Its translation: CASSAGLAGVYGEQFF.

The V call is TRBV27, the J call TRBJ1-6; TRBD1 agrees at 8 bases. The CDR3 loop spans 16 amino acids. CDR1 is MNHEY, CDR2 SMNVEV, per germline (reference sequence). V shed 5 bases and J 7 bases; nucleotides not matched to a gene: 10. This CDR3 is CASSLPDRGGNSPLHF. CDR3 nucleotide sequence: TGTGCCAGCAGTCTGCCCGACAGGGGTGGGAATTCACCCCTCCACTTT.

J is TRBJ1-3 and V is TRBV9, with D perhaps TRBD1 (5 bases). From germline, CDR1 is SGDLS and CDR2 YYNGEE. The V gene lost 2 bases and the J gene lost 0 bases, with 12 bases spanning the gap. The CDR3 loop spans 16 amino acids. The CDR3 nucleotides are TGTGCCAGCAGCGTCACCCCAGACAGCTCTGGAAACACCATATATTTT. Translation gives CASSVTPDSSGNTIYF.

This clone was recorded once. The chain has TRBV24-1 and TRBJ1-4; TRBD1 aligns across 7 bases. CDR3 length equals 16 residues. The germline CDR1 and CDR2 sequences are KGHDR and SFDVKD. J was trimmed by 7 bases and V by 4 bases; bases with no gene match: 11. CDR3 coding DNA: TGTGCCACCAGTGACCCCGGGACAGTAGGGAGTGAAAAACTGTTTTTT. This gives the protein CATSDPGTVGSEKLFF.

This clone was counted a single time. This rearrangement joins TRBV6-1 to TRBJ2-1; D is perhaps TRBD2 (6 bases). This CDR3 has 19 residues. The V end lost 2 bases, the J end lost 1 base, and 21 bases lay between the germline ends. Germline V lookup: CDR1 MNHNS, CDR2 SASEGT. The CDR3 DNA is TGTGCCAGCAGTGAAAGGAGGTATACGGGGACTCATTCCTACAATGAGCAGTTCTTC. It codes for CASSERRYTGTHSYNEQFF.

The chain has TRBV10-3 and TRBJ1-1; 7 nucleotides align to TRBD1. The CDR3 contains 14 residues. Germline V lookup: CDR1 ENHRY, CDR2 SYGVKD. V was pared by 4 bases and J by 0 bases, with 2 bases of the junction left unmatched. The CDR3, as DNA: TGTGCCATCAGTGTGGACAGGATGAACACTGAAGCTTTCTTT. It translates to CAISVDRMNTEAFF.

The genes are TRBV12-3 or TRBV12-4 and TRBJ1-6; no reliable D call. This CDR3 has 13 amino acids. The germline V and J ends were trimmed by 1 base and 6 bases, with 4 bases remaining between them. The CDR3 DNA reads as TGTGCCAGCAGTTTAGACTTTAATTCACCCCTCCACTTT. Translation gives CASSLDFNSPLHF.

The chain joins TRBV9 to TRBJ2-3; TRBD2 matches 13 bases. The CDR3 consists of 16 residues. Trimming at V came to 0 bases and at J to 6 bases, leaving 4 bases not matched to a gene. Germline V gene lookup returns CDR1 SGDLS and CDR2 YYNGEE. CDR3 DNA: TGTGCCAGCAGCGTAGCAACTAGCGGGGGGGAGGATACGCAGTATTTT. Protein product: CASSVATSGGEDTQYF.

V gene TRBV6-1 combines with J gene TRBJ2-7; no reliable D call. The ends were cut back, 3 bases at V and 0 bases at J, with 9 bases in the middle. CDR1 is MNHNS and CDR2 is SASEGT in the germline V gene. The CDR3 is made up of 14 amino acids. CDR3 nucleotides: TGTGCCAGCAGTGACCGTAGATTCTCCTACGAGCAGTACTTC. It translates to CASSDRRFSYEQYF.

V and J are TRBV19 and TRBJ1-5, with 8 bases matching TRBD1. The V segment lost 6 bases and the J segment 7 bases; nucleotides outside the gene matches: 11. The CDR3 has 15 residues. CDR1 LNHDA and CDR2 SQIVND come from the germline V gene (reference sequence). CDR3 nucleotides: TGTGCCAGTAGCATCGGACAGGGCCGGGAGCAGCCCCAGCATTTT. The encoded protein is CASSIGQGREQPQHF. The whole variable domain, remainder taken from reference TRBV19 and TRBJ1-5, is DGGITQSPKYLFRKEGQNVTLSCEQNLNHDAMYWYRQDPGQGLRLIYYSQIVNDFQKGDIAEGYSVSREKKESFPLTVTSAQKNPTAFYLCASSIGQGREQPQHFGDGTRLSIL.

V gene TRBV5-1 combines with J gene TRBJ1-3, with a tentative D call TRBD1 (6 bases). CDR3 length equals 13 residues. Trimming stripped 4 bases from V and 3 bases from J, with 8 bases between. Germline CDR1 and CDR2: SGHRS and YFSETQ. This CDR3 reads CASSPGDGNTIYF. The CDR3 coding sequence is TGCGCCAGCAGCCCAGGGGATGGAAACACCATATATTTT.

This chain uses TRBV12-3 or TRBV12-4 with TRBJ1-1; D may be TRBD1 (5 bases). Deletions cut 3 bases from V and 3 bases from J, with 8 bases between. The CDR3 is 13 amino acids. The CDR3 bases are TGTGCCAGCAGTTTGCAGGGCCACACTGAAGCTTTCTTT. Translated, it gives CASSLQGHTEAFF.

The chain recombines TRBV5-1 with TRBJ2-6, with 10 bases aligning to TRBD2. The CDR3 covers 18 residues. Per the germline V gene, CDR1 is SGHRS and CDR2 is YFSETQ. The trim removed 0 bases at V and 3 bases at J, leaving 6 bases unmatched. CDR3 in amino acids: CASSLEASGGIGANVLTF. In DNA form, the CDR3 reads TGCGCCAGCAGCTTGGAGGCTAGCGGGGGAATTGGGGCCAACGTCCTGACTTTC.

This rearrangement joins TRBV7-2 to TRBJ1-6, with 8 bases aligning to TRBD1. V shed 3 bases and J 7 bases; nucleotides not matched to a gene: 2. Germline V CDR1 and CDR2: SGHTA, FQGNSA. CDR3 length equals 14 residues. CDR3 DNA sequence: TGTGCCAGCAGCTTGGACAGGGCAAATTCACCCCTCCACTTT. Amino acid sequence: CASSLDRANSPLHF.